This T cell receptor (beta chain) was recovered during a study of vaccination and CD4 T cells after COVID-19. As for the study in general: Testing by nasal swab PCR showed convalescent patients to be SARS-CoV-2 positive; under ten were mild and one was severe. There were six male and four female convalescents, and two of them were Hispanic.

The study sequenced cultured CD4+ T cell DNA using the Oncomine TCR Beta short-read assay. MiXCR, applied by TCRdb to the PCR reads, yields one record per CDR3 protein. The data show 20,000 to 25,000 distinct CDR3 sequences, approximately 41% seen once. There are a few counts of this clonotype. Its antigen remains unidentified. The sample's time point: late sampling 161 to 241 days after vaccination in a few convalescent patients. Treatment in this sample: approximately nine-day PBMC culture with coronavirus spike peptide pools or control peptides (ViraFEST assay). Alongside around 9.2 IU/ml IL-2 and about 9.1 ug/ml peptide pools, PBMCs were cultured at some 2 million per well. The CDR3 runs to 13 residues. Germline-derived CDR1 and CDR2 are MDHEN and SYDVKM. Between the trimmed V and J ends, which lost 6 bases and 5 bases, there was a span of 13 bases.

The material sequenced was CD4+ T cells from blood, cultured in vitro, taken about 7 months after SARS-CoV-2 vaccination. The receptor comes from a human donor who had recovered from COVID-19. The rearrangement joins TRBV28 to TRBJ2-5, with a tentative D call TRBD2 (7 bases). The CDR3 nucleotides are TGTGCCAGCAGAGGAAGGGGGGGGGAGACCCAGTACTTC. Its translation is CASRGRGGETQYF.